The TCR beta chain described here comes from a study of T cell changes during pregnancy in multiple sclerosis. The CDR3 is 14 residues long. Losses at the gene ends were 5 bases for V and 4 bases for J; bases not matched to a gene: 10. The germline CDR1 and CDR2 sequences are GTSNPN and SVGIG (reference sequence). Sequencing used immunoSEQ multiplex PCR; TCRdb keeps in-frame clones, though not all of them. The table includes 100,000 to 140,000 clones, just under 95% detected once. This clonotype was obtained from a female donor in good health, enrolled as a control in a pregnancy study. The chain has TRBV30 and TRBJ1-2; 7 bases match TRBD1. Sequenced here: peripheral blood, sampled in the third trimester of pregnancy. The CDR3 loop is CAWDRGGDGYGYTF. CDR3 DNA sequence: TGTGCCTGGGATAGAGGGGGCGATGGCTATGGCTACACCTTC.